Listed below are T cell receptor beta chains from one sample, sequenced in a study of blood T cells in healthy people across ages. TCRdb called the 5' RACE reads again in MiXCR, with one record for every CDR3 protein. This table has fewer than 2 million distinct CDR3 sequences, around 42% appearing once. The specimen sequenced was blood. Source of these receptors: a human donor in good health. The CDR3 runs from the conserved cysteine through the conserved F or W. A D gene is named only where the DNA matches it firmly. For some rows the clone size is stated as once, few or many, or as a class when expanded; others skip it.

cdr3_nt: TGCGCCAGCAGCTTGCTAGCGGGGGGACACTCTGGGGCCAACGTCCTGACTTTC; cdr3_aa: CASSLLAGGHSGANVLTF; clone_size: few; d_call: TRBD2; v_call: TRBV5-1; j_call: TRBJ2-6
cdr3_nt: TGCAGCGTTGAACGTACGGCTCTGATAGGTCAGCCCCAGCATTTT; cdr3_aa: CSVERTALIGQPQHF; clone_size: NA; d_call: NA; v_call: TRBV29-1; j_call: TRBJ1-5
cdr3_nt: TGTGCCACCAGTGATTTGGCGGGACTAAGGATCGATGAGCAGTTCTTC; cdr3_aa: CATSDLAGLRIDEQFF; clone_size: few; d_call: TRBD2; v_call: TRBV24-1; j_call: TRBJ2-1
cdr3_nt: TGTGCCAGCAGCACCGGGTCCATTCAGTACTTC; cdr3_aa: CASSTGSIQYF; clone_size: few; d_call: NA; v_call: TRBV2; j_call: TRBJ2-4
cdr3_nt: TGTGCCAGCAGCTTCGGGACCCTAGGGGACACTGAAGCTTTCTTT; cdr3_aa: CASSFGTLGDTEAFF; clone_size: NA; d_call: NA; v_call: TRBV7-9; j_call: TRBJ1-1
cdr3_nt: TGCGCCAGCAGCCCAAGTTTCTCTGGAAACACCATATATTTT; cdr3_aa: CASSPSFSGNTIYF; clone_size: NA; d_call: NA; v_call: TRBV4-1; j_call: TRBJ1-3
cdr3_nt: TGTGCCAGCACCAAATCGGGACTGTTACAAGAGACCCAGTACTTC; cdr3_aa: CASTKSGLLQETQYF; clone_size: few; d_call: NA; v_call: TRBV5-4; j_call: TRBJ2-5
cdr3_nt: TGTGCCAGCAGGGAAGAACCTTCCTATGGCTACACCTTC; cdr3_aa: CASREEPSYGYTF; clone_size: NA; d_call: NA; v_call: TRBV25-1; j_call: TRBJ1-2
cdr3_nt: TGTGCCAGCAGTTACCGAGGGACCGACAGCGGTTACGAGCAGTACTTC; cdr3_aa: CASSYRGTDSGYEQYF; clone_size: many; d_call: NA; v_call: TRBV6-5; j_call: TRBJ2-7
cdr3_nt: TGTGCCAGCAGCCCGGGAACCTGTGGCTACACCTTC; cdr3_aa: CASSPGTCGYTF; clone_size: NA; d_call: NA; v_call: TRBV11-2; j_call: TRBJ1-2
cdr3_nt: TGTGCCAGCAGTTACCAGTCGAACAATGAGCAGTTCTTC; cdr3_aa: CASSYQSNNEQFF; clone_size: few; d_call: NA; v_call: TRBV6-2/TRBV6-3; j_call: TRBJ2-1
cdr3_nt: TGTGCCAGCAGCTTAGCGCAACCTAGCTCCTACAATGAGCAGTTCTTC; cdr3_aa: CASSLAQPSSYNEQFF; clone_size: few; d_call: NA; v_call: TRBV7-2; j_call: TRBJ2-1
cdr3_nt: TGTGCCAGCAGTTTGTCTGACTGGCAGATCTACAATGAGCAGTTCTTC; cdr3_aa: CASSLSDWQIYNEQFF; clone_size: few; d_call: NA; v_call: TRBV12-3/TRBV12-4; j_call: TRBJ2-1
cdr3_nt: TGTGCCAGCAGTAGGCGGGGGAGTAGTGAAAAACTGTTTTTT; cdr3_aa: CASSRRGSSEKLFF; clone_size: NA; d_call: NA; v_call: TRBV2; j_call: TRBJ1-4
cdr3_nt: TGTGCCAGCTCACCGGAGAGCATGAACACTGAAGCTTTCTTT; cdr3_aa: CASSPESMNTEAFF; clone_size: NA; d_call: NA; v_call: TRBV18; j_call: TRBJ1-1
cdr3_nt: TGTGCCAGCAGCCGGGACAACAGTCGAGCTTTCTTT; cdr3_aa: CASSRDNSRAFF; clone_size: NA; d_call: NA; v_call: TRBV5-6; j_call: TRBJ1-1
cdr3_nt: TGTGCCAGCAGCGTAGGGACTGCCCCTTCCTATGGCTACACCTTC; cdr3_aa: CASSVGTAPSYGYTF; clone_size: few; d_call: NA; v_call: TRBV9; j_call: TRBJ1-2
cdr3_nt: TGTGCCAGCAGTTCCGACAGGGGGCTAAGAGAGACCCAGTACTTC; cdr3_aa: CASSSDRGLRETQYF; clone_size: NA; d_call: TRBD1; v_call: TRBV12-3/TRBV12-4; j_call: TRBJ2-5
cdr3_nt: TGTGCCAGCGGCTTAGTTGCTACGCCTGAAAAACTGTTTTTT; cdr3_aa: CASGLVATPEKLFF; clone_size: NA; d_call: NA; v_call: TRBV11-2; j_call: TRBJ1-4